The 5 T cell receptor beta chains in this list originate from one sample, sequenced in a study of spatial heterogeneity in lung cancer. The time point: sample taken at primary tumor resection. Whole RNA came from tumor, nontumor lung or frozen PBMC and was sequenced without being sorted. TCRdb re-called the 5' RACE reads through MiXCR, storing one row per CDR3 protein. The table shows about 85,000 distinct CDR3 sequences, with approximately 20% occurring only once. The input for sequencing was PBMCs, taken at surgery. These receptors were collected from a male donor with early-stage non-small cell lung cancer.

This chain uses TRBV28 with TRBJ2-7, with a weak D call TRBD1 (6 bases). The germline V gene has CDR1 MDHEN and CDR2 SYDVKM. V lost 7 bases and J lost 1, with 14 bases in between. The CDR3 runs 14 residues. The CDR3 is CASTRGSPSYEQYF. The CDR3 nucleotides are TGTGCCAGCACCAGGGGTTCGCCTTCCTACGAGCAGTACTTC.

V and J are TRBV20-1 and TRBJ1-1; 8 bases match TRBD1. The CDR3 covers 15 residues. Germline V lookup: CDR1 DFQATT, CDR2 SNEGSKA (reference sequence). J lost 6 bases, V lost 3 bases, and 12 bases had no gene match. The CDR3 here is CSASSQPGTGAEAFF. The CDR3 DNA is TGCAGTGCTAGTTCCCAACCGGGGACAGGAGCTGAAGCTTTCTTT.

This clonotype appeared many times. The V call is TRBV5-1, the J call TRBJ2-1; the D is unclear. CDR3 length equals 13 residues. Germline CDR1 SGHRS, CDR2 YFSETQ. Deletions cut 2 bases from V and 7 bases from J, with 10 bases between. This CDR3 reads CASSLRSSNEQFF. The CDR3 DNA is TGCGCCAGCAGCTTACGCAGTTCGAATGAGCAGTTCTTC.

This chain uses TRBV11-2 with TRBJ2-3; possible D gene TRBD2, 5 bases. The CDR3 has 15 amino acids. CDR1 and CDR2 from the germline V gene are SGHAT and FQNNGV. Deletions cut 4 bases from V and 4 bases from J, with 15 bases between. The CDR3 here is CASSSGSARPDTQYF. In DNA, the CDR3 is TGTGCCAGCAGCTCGGGGAGCGCAAGGCCAGATACGCAGTATTTT.

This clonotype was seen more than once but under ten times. The CDR3 is CSARQGEELFF. CDR3 nucleotides: TGCAGCGCCCGACAGGGAGAGGAGCTGTTTTTT. The chain couples TRBV29-1 to TRBJ2-2; the match to TRBD1 covers 7 bases. Germline CDR1 reads SQVTM; CDR2 reads ANQGSEA. Losses at the gene ends were 7 bases for V and 10 bases for J; bases not matched to a gene: 6. This CDR3 is 11 amino acids long.